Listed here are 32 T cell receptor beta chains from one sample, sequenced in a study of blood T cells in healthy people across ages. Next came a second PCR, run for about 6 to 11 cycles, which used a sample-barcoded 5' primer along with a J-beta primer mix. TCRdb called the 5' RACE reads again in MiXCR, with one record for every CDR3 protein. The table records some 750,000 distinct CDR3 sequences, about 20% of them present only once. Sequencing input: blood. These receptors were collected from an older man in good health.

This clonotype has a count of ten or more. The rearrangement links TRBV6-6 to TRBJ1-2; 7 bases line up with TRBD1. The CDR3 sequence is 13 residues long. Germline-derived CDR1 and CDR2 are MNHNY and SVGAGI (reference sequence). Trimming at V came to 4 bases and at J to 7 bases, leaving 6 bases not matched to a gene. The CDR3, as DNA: TGTGCCAGCAGTTCTGACAGGGAGGGTGGCTACACCTTC. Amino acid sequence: CASSSDREGGYTF.

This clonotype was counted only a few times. The DNA of the CDR3 is TGTGCCTGGAGTGACAGATTATCGGACGGGTCGAGCTCCTACAATGAGCAGTTCTTC. Translating it yields CAWSDRLSDGSSSYNEQFF. The V call is TRBV30, the J call TRBJ2-1; D call uncertain. Trimming removed 1 base from V and 0 bases from J, with 22 bases in between. The CDR3 is 19 amino acids. CDR1 is GTSNPN, CDR2 SVGIG, per germline (reference sequence).

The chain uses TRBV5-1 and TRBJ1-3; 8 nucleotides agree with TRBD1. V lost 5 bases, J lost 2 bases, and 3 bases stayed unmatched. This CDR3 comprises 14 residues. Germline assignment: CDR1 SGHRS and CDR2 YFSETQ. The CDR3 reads CASRLTGAGNTIYF. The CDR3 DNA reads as TGCGCCAGCAGATTGACAGGGGCTGGAAACACCATATATTTT.

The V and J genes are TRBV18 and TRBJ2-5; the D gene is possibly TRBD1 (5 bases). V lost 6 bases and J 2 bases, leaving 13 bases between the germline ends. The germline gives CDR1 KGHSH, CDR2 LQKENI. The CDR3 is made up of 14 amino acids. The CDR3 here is CASSVRELQETQYF. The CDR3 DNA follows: TGTGCCAGCTCCGTCAGGGAACTACAAGAGACCCAGTACTTC.

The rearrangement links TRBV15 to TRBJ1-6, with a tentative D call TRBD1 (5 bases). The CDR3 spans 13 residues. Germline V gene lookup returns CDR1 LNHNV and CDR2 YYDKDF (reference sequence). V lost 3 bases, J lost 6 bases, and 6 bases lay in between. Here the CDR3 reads CATSRGPNSPLHF. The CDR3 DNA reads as TGTGCCACCAGCAGGGGGCCTAATTCACCCCTCCACTTT. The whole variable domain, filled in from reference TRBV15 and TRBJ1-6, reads DAMVIQNPRYQVTQFGKPVTLSCSQTLNHNVMYWYQQKSSQAPKLLFHYYDKDFNNEADTPDNFQSRRPNTSFCFLDIRSPGLGDTAMYLCATSRGPNSPLHFGNGTRLTVT.

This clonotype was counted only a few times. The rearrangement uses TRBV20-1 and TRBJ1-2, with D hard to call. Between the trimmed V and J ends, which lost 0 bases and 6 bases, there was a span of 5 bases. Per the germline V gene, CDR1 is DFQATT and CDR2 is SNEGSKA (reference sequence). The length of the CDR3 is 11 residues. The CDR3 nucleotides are TGCAGTGCTAGAGATCGCAATGGCTACACCTTC. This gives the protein CSARDRNGYTF.

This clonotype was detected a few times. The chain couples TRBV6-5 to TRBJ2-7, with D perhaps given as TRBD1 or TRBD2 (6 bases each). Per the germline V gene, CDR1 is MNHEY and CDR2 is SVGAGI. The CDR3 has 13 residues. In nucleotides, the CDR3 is TGTGCAGTACTGGGGGGCCCAAGCTACGAGCAGTACTTC. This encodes CAVLGGPSYEQYF.

CDR3 protein: CASSPPGGPQHF. In nucleotides, the CDR3 is TGTGCCAGCAGTCCCCCCGGGGGTCCCCAGCATTTT. The rearrangement uses TRBV28 and TRBJ1-5; D might be TRBD1 (5 bases). Looked up from germline, CDR1 is MDHEN and CDR2 is SYDVKM. The CDR3 is 12 residues long. Trimming took off 5 bases at V and 10 bases at J, with 12 bases between the two ends.

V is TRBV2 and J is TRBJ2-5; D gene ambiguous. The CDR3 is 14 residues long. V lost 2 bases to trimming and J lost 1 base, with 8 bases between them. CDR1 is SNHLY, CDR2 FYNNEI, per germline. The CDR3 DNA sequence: TGTGCCAGCAGTGAATCGGCATTCCAAGAGACCCAGTACTTC. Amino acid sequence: CASSESAFQETQYF.

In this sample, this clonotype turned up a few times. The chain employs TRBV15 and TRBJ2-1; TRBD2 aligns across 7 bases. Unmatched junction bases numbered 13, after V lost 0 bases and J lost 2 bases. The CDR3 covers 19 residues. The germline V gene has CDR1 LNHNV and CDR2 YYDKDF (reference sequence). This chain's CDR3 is CATSRDGRLARFTYNEQFF. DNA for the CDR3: TGTGCCACCAGCAGAGATGGGAGACTAGCTCGGTTCACCTACAATGAGCAGTTCTTC.

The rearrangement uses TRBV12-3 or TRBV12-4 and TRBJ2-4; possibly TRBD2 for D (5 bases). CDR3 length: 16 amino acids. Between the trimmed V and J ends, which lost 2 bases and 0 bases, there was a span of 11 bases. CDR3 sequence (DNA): TGTGCCAGCAGTTTAAGGAAAGGGAGAGCCAAAAACATTCAGTACTTC. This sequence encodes CASSLRKGRAKNIQYF.

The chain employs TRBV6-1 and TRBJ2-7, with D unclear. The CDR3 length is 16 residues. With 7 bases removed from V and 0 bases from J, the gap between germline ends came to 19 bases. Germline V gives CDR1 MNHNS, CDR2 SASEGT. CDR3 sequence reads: CASTELSWKSSYEQYF. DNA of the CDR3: TGTGCCAGCACCGAGCTGAGCTGGAAAAGCTCCTACGAGCAGTACTTC.

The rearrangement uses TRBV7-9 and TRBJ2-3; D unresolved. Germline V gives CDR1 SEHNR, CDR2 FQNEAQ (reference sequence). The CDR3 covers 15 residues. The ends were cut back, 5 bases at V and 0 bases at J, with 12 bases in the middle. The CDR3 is CASSHPDTSTDTQYF. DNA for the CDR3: TGTGCCAGCAGCCATCCGGATACTAGCACAGATACGCAGTATTTT.

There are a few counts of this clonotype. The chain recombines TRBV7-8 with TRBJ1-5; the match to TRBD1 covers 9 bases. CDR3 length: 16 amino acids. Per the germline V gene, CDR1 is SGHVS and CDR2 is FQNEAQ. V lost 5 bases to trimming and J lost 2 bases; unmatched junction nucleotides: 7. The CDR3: CASSIDRGEGNQPQHF. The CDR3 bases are TGTGCCAGCAGCATCGACAGGGGGGAGGGCAATCAGCCCCAGCATTTT.

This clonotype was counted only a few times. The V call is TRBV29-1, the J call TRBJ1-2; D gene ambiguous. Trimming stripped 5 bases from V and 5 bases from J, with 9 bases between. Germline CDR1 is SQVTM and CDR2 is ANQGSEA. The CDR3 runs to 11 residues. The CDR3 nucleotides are TGCAGCGTTTTGGGTTCGTATGGCTACACCTTC. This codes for CSVLGSYGYTF.

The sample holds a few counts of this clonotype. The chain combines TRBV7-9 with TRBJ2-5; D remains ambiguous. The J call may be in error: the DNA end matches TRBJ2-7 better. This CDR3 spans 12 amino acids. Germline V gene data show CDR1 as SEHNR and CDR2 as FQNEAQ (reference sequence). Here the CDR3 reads CASSAAPYEQYF. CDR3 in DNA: TGTGCCAGCAGCGCCGCCCCCTACGAGCAGTACTTC.

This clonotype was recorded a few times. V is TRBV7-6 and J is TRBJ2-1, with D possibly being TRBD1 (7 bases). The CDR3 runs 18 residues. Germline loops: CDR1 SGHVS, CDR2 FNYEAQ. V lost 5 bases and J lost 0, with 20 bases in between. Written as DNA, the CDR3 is TGTGCCAGCAGCCCTTACTCGCGGGGACAGAGCTCCTACAATGAGCAGTTCTTC. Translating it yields CASSPYSRGQSSYNEQFF.

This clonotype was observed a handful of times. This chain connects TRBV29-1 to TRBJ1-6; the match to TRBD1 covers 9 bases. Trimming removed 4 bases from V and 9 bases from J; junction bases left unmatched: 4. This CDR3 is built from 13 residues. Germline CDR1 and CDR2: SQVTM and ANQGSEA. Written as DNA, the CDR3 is TGCAGCGTTGGGGGACAGGGAGGTTCACCCCTCCACTTT. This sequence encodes CSVGGQGGSPLHF.

Here the CDR3 DNA reads TGCGCCAGCAGAACCAACAGGGGATCAAATAATTCACCCCTCCACTTT. It translates to CASRTNRGSNNSPLHF. The V gene is TRBV5-1, the J gene TRBJ1-6; 7 nucleotides match TRBD1. The V gene's germline CDR1 is SGHRS and CDR2 YFSETQ. V trimming: 5 bases; J trimming: 5 bases; junction bases outside the gene matches: 10. CDR3 length equals 16 residues.

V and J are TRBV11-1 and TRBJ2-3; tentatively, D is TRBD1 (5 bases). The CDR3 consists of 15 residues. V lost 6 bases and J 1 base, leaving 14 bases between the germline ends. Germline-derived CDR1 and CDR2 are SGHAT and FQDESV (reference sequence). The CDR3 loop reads CASRQGVRGTDTQYF. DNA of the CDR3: TGTGCCAGCAGACAAGGGGTACGAGGCACAGATACGCAGTATTTT.

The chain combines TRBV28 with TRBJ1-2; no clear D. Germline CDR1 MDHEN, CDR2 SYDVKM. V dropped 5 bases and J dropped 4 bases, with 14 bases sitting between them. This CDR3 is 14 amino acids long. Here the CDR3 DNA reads TGTGCCAGCAGTACACCGGACGGAAGCTATGGCTACACCTTC. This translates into CASSTPDGSYGYTF.

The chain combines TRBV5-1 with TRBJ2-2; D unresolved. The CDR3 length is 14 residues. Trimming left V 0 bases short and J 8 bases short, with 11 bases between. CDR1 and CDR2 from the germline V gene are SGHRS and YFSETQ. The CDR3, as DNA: TGCGCCAGCAGCTTGGAGGTGTCACTAGGGGAGCTGTTTTTT. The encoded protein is CASSLEVSLGELFF.

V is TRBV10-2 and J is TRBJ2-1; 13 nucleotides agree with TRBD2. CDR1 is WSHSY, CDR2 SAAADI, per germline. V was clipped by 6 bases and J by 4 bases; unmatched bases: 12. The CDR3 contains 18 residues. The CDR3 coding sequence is TGCGCCAGCAGCGCGCCGGGACTAGCGGGGAGCTCGTACAATGAGCAGTTCTTC. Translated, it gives CASSAPGLAGSSYNEQFF.

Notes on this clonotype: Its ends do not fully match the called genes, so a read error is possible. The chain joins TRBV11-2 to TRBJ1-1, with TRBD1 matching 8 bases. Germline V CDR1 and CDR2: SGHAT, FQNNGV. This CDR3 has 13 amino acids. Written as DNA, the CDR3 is TGTGCCAGCACCCGGACAGGGAACGCTGAAGCTTTCTTT. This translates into CASTRTGNAEAFF.

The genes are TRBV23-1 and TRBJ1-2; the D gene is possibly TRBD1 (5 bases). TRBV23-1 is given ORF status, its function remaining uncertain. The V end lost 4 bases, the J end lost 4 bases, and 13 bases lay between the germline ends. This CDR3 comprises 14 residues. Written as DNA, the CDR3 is TGCGCCAGCAGTCCGCGACAGAAACCCTATGGCTACACCTTC. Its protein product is CASSPRQKPYGYTF.

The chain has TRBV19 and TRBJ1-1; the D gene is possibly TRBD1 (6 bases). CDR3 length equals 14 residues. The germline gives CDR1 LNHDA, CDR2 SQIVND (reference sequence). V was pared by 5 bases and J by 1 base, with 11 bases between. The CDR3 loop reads CASSVRDKNTEAFF. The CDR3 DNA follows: TGTGCCAGTAGTGTCCGGGACAAGAACACTGAAGCTTTCTTT.

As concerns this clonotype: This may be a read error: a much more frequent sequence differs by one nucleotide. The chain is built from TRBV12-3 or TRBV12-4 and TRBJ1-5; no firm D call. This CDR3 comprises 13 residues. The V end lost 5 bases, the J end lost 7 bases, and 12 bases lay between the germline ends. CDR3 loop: CASSVQVGQPQHF. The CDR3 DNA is TGTGCCAGCAGTGTGCAGGTTGGGCAGCCCCAGCATTTT.

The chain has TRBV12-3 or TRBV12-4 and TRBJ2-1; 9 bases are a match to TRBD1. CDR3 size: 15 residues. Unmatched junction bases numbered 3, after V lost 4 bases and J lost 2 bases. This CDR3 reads CASSSGTGTYNEQFF. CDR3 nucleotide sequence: TGTGCCAGCAGTTCGGGGACAGGGACCTACAATGAGCAGTTCTTC.

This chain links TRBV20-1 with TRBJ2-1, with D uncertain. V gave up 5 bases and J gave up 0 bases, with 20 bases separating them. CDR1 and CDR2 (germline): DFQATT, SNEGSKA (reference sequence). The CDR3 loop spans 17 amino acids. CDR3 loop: CSAQNLDEPSSYNEQFF. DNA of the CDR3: TGCAGTGCTCAGAACCTCGATGAGCCGAGCTCCTACAATGAGCAGTTCTTC.

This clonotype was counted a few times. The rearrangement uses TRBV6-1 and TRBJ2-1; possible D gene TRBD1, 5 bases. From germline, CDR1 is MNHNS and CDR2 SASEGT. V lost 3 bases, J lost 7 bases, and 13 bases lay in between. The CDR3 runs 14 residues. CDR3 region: CASSENQGGNEQFF. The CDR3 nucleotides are TGTGCCAGCAGTGAGAATCAGGGTGGGAATGAGCAGTTCTTC.

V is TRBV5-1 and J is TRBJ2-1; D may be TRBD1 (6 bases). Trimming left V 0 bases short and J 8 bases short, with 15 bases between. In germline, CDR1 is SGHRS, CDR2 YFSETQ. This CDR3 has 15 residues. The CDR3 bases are TGCGCCAGCAGCTTGGGGGTGGGGGCCTTATATGAGCAGTTCTTC. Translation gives CASSLGVGALYEQFF. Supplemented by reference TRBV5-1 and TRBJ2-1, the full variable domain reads KAGVTQTPRYLIKTRGQQVTLSCSPISGHRSVSWYQQTPGQGLQFLFEYFSETQRNKGNFPGRFSGRQFSNSRSEMNVSTLELGDSALYLCASSLGVGALYEQFFGPGTRLTVL.

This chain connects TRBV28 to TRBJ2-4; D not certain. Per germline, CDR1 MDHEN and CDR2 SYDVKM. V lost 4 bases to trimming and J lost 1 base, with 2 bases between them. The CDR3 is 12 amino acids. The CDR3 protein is CASSSAKNIQYF. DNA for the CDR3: TGTGCCAGCAGTTCGGCCAAAAACATTCAGTACTTC.